A selection of T cell receptor beta chains follows, all from one sample in a study of shared T cell receptors in the human thymus. Data came from immunoSEQ multiplex PCR; TCRdb stores just in-frame clones and leaves some out. The sample consists of 650,000 to 950,000 clones, approximately 83% of them appearing once. Separately, the same data were catalogued under a study of human thymus T cells.

Sequencing was performed on thymocytes. These receptors came from a girl younger than two with a congenital heart defect. The CDR3 runs from the conserved cysteine through the conserved F or W. The order of the fields is J gene, clone size, D gene, V gene, CDR3 DNA, CDR3 protein. The D gene is left open where the match is weak. Not every row has a clone size; where given, it reads once, few, many or a size class.

j_gene: TRBJ2-7; abundance: -; d_gene: TRBD1; v_gene: TRBV27; CDR3nt: TGTGCCAGCAGTCCATCACCCCTGGGACAGGGAGGCCACCACGAGCAGTACTTC; CDR3aa: CASSPSPLGQGGHHEQYF
j_gene: TRBJ2-7; abundance: few; d_gene: TRBD2; v_gene: TRBV7-9; CDR3nt: TGTGCCAGCAGCCTCGTAGCGGGGGGCAGCTGGGAGCAGTACTTC; CDR3aa: CASSLVAGGSWEQYF
j_gene: TRBJ2-5; abundance: -; d_gene: -; v_gene: TRBV28; CDR3nt: TGTGCCAGCAGCCGGGTTGTTGAGACCCAGTACTTC; CDR3aa: CASSRVVETQYF
j_gene: TRBJ2-3; abundance: -; d_gene: TRBD2; v_gene: TRBV5-4; CDR3nt: TGTGCCAGCAGCTTGTATAGCGGGTCCCCGGATACGCAGTATTTT; CDR3aa: CASSLYSGSPDTQYF
j_gene: TRBJ1-2; abundance: -; d_gene: TRBD1; v_gene: TRBV2; CDR3nt: TGTGCCAGCATTTCCTGGGGACAGCTCTATGGCTACACCTTC; CDR3aa: CASISWGQLYGYTF
j_gene: TRBJ1-1; abundance: -; d_gene: -; v_gene: TRBV4-3; CDR3nt: TGCGCCAGCAGCCAAGATCCCCCGCGCGGGGACACTGAAGCTTTCTTT; CDR3aa: CASSQDPPRGDTEAFF
j_gene: TRBJ2-3; abundance: -; d_gene: TRBD1; v_gene: TRBV25-1; CDR3nt: TGTGCCAGCAGTGACGCCGGGACAGGGGTGGTTGATACGCAGTATTTT; CDR3aa: CASSDAGTGVVDTQYF
j_gene: TRBJ2-7; abundance: -; d_gene: -; v_gene: TRBV10-3; CDR3nt: TGTGCCATCAGTGAGGTTTGGCAGCGGCTACCCCTCTACTCCTACGAGCAGTACTTC; CDR3aa: CAISEVWQRLPLYSYEQYF
j_gene: TRBJ1-2; abundance: few; d_gene: -; v_gene: TRBV7-9; CDR3nt: TGTGCCAGCAGCCTCCCGACAGCCCCTCGAGTCTACACCTTC; CDR3aa: CASSLPTAPRVYTF
j_gene: TRBJ1-2; abundance: -; d_gene: -; v_gene: TRBV5-5; CDR3nt: TGTGCCAGCAGCTTTAGCTATGGCTACACCTTC; CDR3aa: CASSFSYGYTF
j_gene: TRBJ2-1; abundance: -; d_gene: -; v_gene: TRBV4-3; CDR3nt: TGCGCCAGCAGCCAATTGATTAGCGGACGTAAAAGCTCCTACAATGAGCAGTTCTTC; CDR3aa: CASSQLISGRKSSYNEQFF
j_gene: TRBJ1-1; abundance: -; d_gene: TRBD1; v_gene: TRBV4-3; CDR3nt: TGCGCCAGCAGCCACCCCAGGGGGTCCATGAACACTGAAGCTTTCTTT; CDR3aa: CASSHPRGSMNTEAFF
j_gene: TRBJ1-1; abundance: once; d_gene: -; v_gene: TRBV6-5; CDR3nt: TGTGCCAGCAGTTCCAGGGCTCCTGGGCACCCTGAAGCTTTCTTT; CDR3aa: CASSSRAPGHPEAFF
j_gene: TRBJ1-2; abundance: few; d_gene: -; v_gene: TRBV9; CDR3nt: TGTGCCAGCAGCGTTGATTTTTACACGCGGCGCCAGACCGCTAACTATGGCTACACCTTC; CDR3aa: CASSVDFYTRRQTANYGYTF
j_gene: TRBJ1-2; abundance: -; d_gene: -; v_gene: TRBV4-3; CDR3nt: TGCGCCAGCAGCCAGTATTTGGGGCAGCGCTATGGCTACACCTTC; CDR3aa: CASSQYLGQRYGYTF
j_gene: TRBJ2-5; abundance: few; d_gene: -; v_gene: TRBV27; CDR3nt: TGTGCCAGCAGTTCCTCAGGGATCCAAGAGACCCAGTACTTC; CDR3aa: CASSSSGIQETQYF
j_gene: TRBJ2-5; abundance: -; d_gene: TRBD2; v_gene: TRBV9; CDR3nt: TGTGCCAGCAGCCCCCGGACTAGCGGGGGGCTAATGTACCAAGAGACCCAGTACTTC; CDR3aa: CASSPRTSGGLMYQETQYF
j_gene: TRBJ1-1; abundance: -; d_gene: -; v_gene: TRBV18; CDR3nt: TGTGCCAGCTCACGGGGCAGGTATAACTTGAACACTGAAGCTTTCTTT; CDR3aa: CASSRGRYNLNTEAFF
j_gene: TRBJ1-4; abundance: -; d_gene: TRBD1; v_gene: TRBV11-2; CDR3nt: TGTGCCAGCAGCTCTATGAGTGGACAGGTTCCTTTCAATGAAAAACTGTTTTTT; CDR3aa: CASSSMSGQVPFNEKLFF
j_gene: TRBJ2-5; abundance: -; d_gene: TRBD2; v_gene: TRBV4-1; CDR3nt: TGCGCCAGCAGCCAAGGTATACTAGCGGCTCAAGAGACCCAGTACTTC; CDR3aa: CASSQGILAAQETQYF
j_gene: TRBJ1-6; abundance: -; d_gene: -; v_gene: TRBV5-1; CDR3nt: TGCGCCAGCAGCTGGCAGGGGATGGTAGTAAATTCACCCCTCCACTTT; CDR3aa: CASSWQGMVVNSPLHF
j_gene: TRBJ2-1; abundance: -; d_gene: -; v_gene: TRBV5-5; CDR3nt: TGTGCCAGCAGCTTGCTACAGGCCGAACCCCGAGGGGGGCAGTTCTTC; CDR3aa: CASSLLQAEPRGGQFF
j_gene: TRBJ1-1; abundance: -; d_gene: TRBD1; v_gene: TRBV4-1; CDR3nt: TGCGCCAGCAGCCAAGCTCCAGGGGGGACTGAAGCTTTCTTT; CDR3aa: CASSQAPGGTEAFF
j_gene: TRBJ1-2; abundance: -; d_gene: TRBD1; v_gene: TRBV2; CDR3nt: TGTGCCAGCAGACCGAACAGGGGGGACTATGGCTACACCTTC; CDR3aa: CASRPNRGDYGYTF
j_gene: TRBJ2-7; abundance: -; d_gene: -; v_gene: TRBV7-9; CDR3nt: TGTGCCAGCAGCTTATTTTCTGGGGCAGAATCATCCTACGAGCAGTACTTC; CDR3aa: CASSLFSGAESSYEQYF
j_gene: TRBJ2-7; abundance: -; d_gene: -; v_gene: TRBV28; CDR3nt: TGTGCCAGCAGTTTTGGGGCCACTACCTACGAGCAGTACTTC; CDR3aa: CASSFGATTYEQYF
j_gene: TRBJ1-2; abundance: -; d_gene: -; v_gene: TRBV13; CDR3nt: TGTGCCAGCAGCTTTGACAGACTAGTTAACTATGGCTACACCTTC; CDR3aa: CASSFDRLVNYGYTF
j_gene: TRBJ1-1; abundance: -; d_gene: -; v_gene: TRBV5-4; CDR3nt: TGTGCCAGCAGCCCTACTGGGAACACTGAAGCTTTCTTT; CDR3aa: CASSPTGNTEAFF
j_gene: TRBJ1-6; abundance: -; d_gene: -; v_gene: TRBV12-5; CDR3nt: TGTGCTAGTGCCCGGGTAGAGTCCTATAATTCACCCCTCCACTTT; CDR3aa: CASARVESYNSPLHF
j_gene: TRBJ1-2; abundance: -; d_gene: TRBD1; v_gene: TRBV5-4; CDR3nt: TGTGCCAGCAGCTTGGCCCGGACAGGGAACAACTATGGCTACACCTTC; CDR3aa: CASSLARTGNNYGYTF
j_gene: TRBJ1-2; abundance: -; d_gene: -; v_gene: TRBV13; CDR3nt: TGTGCCAGCAGCATGCAGGGTATTAGCTATGGCTACACCTTC; CDR3aa: CASSMQGISYGYTF
j_gene: TRBJ1-1; abundance: -; d_gene: TRBD1; v_gene: TRBV11-2; CDR3nt: TGTGCCAGCAGCTTAGACAGGGGGGCCGTTGAAGCTTTCTTT; CDR3aa: CASSLDRGAVEAFF
j_gene: TRBJ1-4; abundance: few; d_gene: TRBD1; v_gene: TRBV7-8; CDR3nt: TGTGCCAGCAGCTTAGGGAGGGCTAGGGACAGACCTAATGAAAAACTGTTTTTT; CDR3aa: CASSLGRARDRPNEKLFF
j_gene: TRBJ1-1; abundance: -; d_gene: -; v_gene: TRBV7-6; CDR3nt: TGTGCCAGCAGCGTTGAGCCGGGACAGAACACTGAAGCTTTCTTT; CDR3aa: CASSVEPGQNTEAFF
j_gene: TRBJ2-2; abundance: -; d_gene: TRBD1; v_gene: TRBV4-2; CDR3nt: TGTGCCAGCAGCCGCCCAGGGGGTCCGGGGGAGCTGTTTTTT; CDR3aa: CASSRPGGPGELFF
j_gene: TRBJ2-4; abundance: -; d_gene: -; v_gene: TRBV5-1; CDR3nt: TGCGCCAGCAGCCCCGATCTAGAGGCCAAAAACATTCAGTACTTC; CDR3aa: CASSPDLEAKNIQYF
j_gene: TRBJ2-7; abundance: -; d_gene: -; v_gene: TRBV19; CDR3nt: TGTGCCAGTAGTAGTTGGCCCTCAGGGATTACCTACGAGCAGTACTTC; CDR3aa: CASSSWPSGITYEQYF
j_gene: TRBJ1-3; abundance: -; d_gene: -; v_gene: TRBV6-5; CDR3nt: TGTGCCAGCAGGAGACTCGGGTCAGGAAACACCATATATTTT; CDR3aa: CASRRLGSGNTIYF
j_gene: TRBJ2-7; abundance: -; d_gene: TRBD1; v_gene: TRBV7-9; CDR3nt: TGTGCCAGCAGCACCCGGGACAGCCCCTACGAGCAGTACTTC; CDR3aa: CASSTRDSPYEQYF
j_gene: TRBJ2-6; abundance: -; d_gene: TRBD1; v_gene: TRBV7-9; CDR3nt: TGTGCCAGCAGCTGCCGGGACAGGTCCTACCGTGGGGCCAACGTCCTGACTTTC; CDR3aa: CASSCRDRSYRGANVLTF
j_gene: TRBJ1-1; abundance: -; d_gene: -; v_gene: TRBV11-1; CDR3nt: TGTGCCAGCAGCTCGCGTATGCGGAACACTGAAGCTTTCTTT; CDR3aa: CASSSRMRNTEAFF
j_gene: TRBJ1-1; abundance: few; d_gene: TRBD1; v_gene: TRBV14; CDR3nt: TGTGCCAGCAGCCAAGATTTCCAGGGGGCGAATGAAGCTTTCTTT; CDR3aa: CASSQDFQGANEAFF
j_gene: TRBJ2-5; abundance: -; d_gene: -; v_gene: TRBV7-6; CDR3nt: TGTGCCAGCAGCTCCGCGTGGGGGCCGAGGGAGACCCAGTACTTC; CDR3aa: CASSSAWGPRETQYF
j_gene: TRBJ2-1; abundance: -; d_gene: -; v_gene: TRBV29-1; CDR3nt: TGCAGCGTTACCCACGGACAGACCTGGGCCAATGAGCAGTTCTTC; CDR3aa: CSVTHGQTWANEQFF
j_gene: TRBJ1-1; abundance: -; d_gene: -; v_gene: TRBV11-2; CDR3nt: TGTGCCAGCCTTTGGGCGAACACTGAAGCTTTCTTT; CDR3aa: CASLWANTEAFF
j_gene: TRBJ2-2; abundance: -; d_gene: TRBD2; v_gene: TRBV5-1; CDR3nt: TGCGCCAGCAGCTTAGCGGGGGGAACCGGGGAGCTGTTTTTT; CDR3aa: CASSLAGGTGELFF
j_gene: TRBJ2-2; abundance: -; d_gene: -; v_gene: TRBV27; CDR3nt: TGTGCCAGCACCCCAGGACGGGGAACCGGGGAGCTGTTTTTT; CDR3aa: CASTPGRGTGELFF
j_gene: TRBJ1-1; abundance: -; d_gene: TRBD1; v_gene: TRBV27; CDR3nt: TGTGCCAGCAGTTTACTGAAAGACAGGGAGAACACTGAAGCTTTCTTT; CDR3aa: CASSLLKDRENTEAFF
j_gene: TRBJ1-6; abundance: -; d_gene: -; v_gene: TRBV13; CDR3nt: TGTGCCAGCAGCTTTCGGACAGTGAATTCACCCCTCCACTTT; CDR3aa: CASSFRTVNSPLHF
j_gene: TRBJ2-3; abundance: few; d_gene: TRBD2; v_gene: TRBV12-5; CDR3nt: TGTGCTAGTGGTTTGGTACCCCGGACTAGCGGGGGGGCGCATACGCAGTATTTT; CDR3aa: CASGLVPRTSGGAHTQYF
j_gene: TRBJ1-5; abundance: -; d_gene: -; v_gene: TRBV4-2; CDR3nt: TGTGCCAGCAGCCAAGCAACCCAGGGAGGTCAGCCCCAGCATTTT; CDR3aa: CASSQATQGGQPQHF
j_gene: TRBJ1-1; abundance: -; d_gene: -; v_gene: TRBV14; CDR3nt: TGTGCCAGCAGCCAAGGGAGTAACACTGAAGCTTTCTTT; CDR3aa: CASSQGSNTEAFF
j_gene: TRBJ2-5; abundance: -; d_gene: -; v_gene: TRBV6-5; CDR3nt: TGTGCCAGCAGCCAAGCGCTCGGGGTTGGGGAGACCCAGTACTTC; CDR3aa: CASSQALGVGETQYF
j_gene: TRBJ1-1; abundance: -; d_gene: -; v_gene: TRBV7-8; CDR3nt: TGTGCCAGCAGCCTCCTCCGGGATGAAGCTTTCTTT; CDR3aa: CASSLLRDEAFF
j_gene: TRBJ2-2; abundance: -; d_gene: TRBD1; v_gene: TRBV25-1; CDR3nt: TGTGCCAGCAGGGACAGGGGGCGAGGTTCGGAGGAGCTGTTTTTT; CDR3aa: CASRDRGRGSEELFF